This TCR beta chain is drawn from a study of T cells after yellow fever vaccination. Study-level background: Fractions containing few cells were prepared with SMART-Seq v4 Ultra Low Input.

This clonotype came up many times. Its antigen is currently unknown. Study results and caveats: Abundant clonotypes from the bulk population could get into FACS-sorted repertoires as contaminants. Clonotypes appearing in both CD4 and CD8 compartments existed, and their share was small. Post-booster repertoires again held most primary-vaccination clones (96% CD4, 80% to 90% CD8).

Germline V gene data show CDR1 as ENHRY and CDR2 as SYGVKD. The CDR3 sequence is 15 residues long. V dropped 6 bases and J dropped 2; count of bases not matched to a gene: 9. In TCRdb, the 5' RACE reads were re-called with MiXCR into one record per CDR3 protein. This sample yields some 68,000 distinct CDR3 sequences, of which approximately 7% are seen a single time; 30% to 45% belongs to the top ten. Source: CD8+ T cells sorted from PBMCs, taken more than 35 days after the first yellow fever vaccination. This clonotype originated in a young man who received the YFV17D yellow fever vaccine. The chain recombines TRBV10-3 with TRBJ1-1; 7 nucleotides line up with TRBD1. The CDR3, as DNA: TGTGCCATCAGGACCGTTCAGGGGGGAAACACTGAAGCTTTCTTT. This translates into CAIRTVQGGNTEAFF.